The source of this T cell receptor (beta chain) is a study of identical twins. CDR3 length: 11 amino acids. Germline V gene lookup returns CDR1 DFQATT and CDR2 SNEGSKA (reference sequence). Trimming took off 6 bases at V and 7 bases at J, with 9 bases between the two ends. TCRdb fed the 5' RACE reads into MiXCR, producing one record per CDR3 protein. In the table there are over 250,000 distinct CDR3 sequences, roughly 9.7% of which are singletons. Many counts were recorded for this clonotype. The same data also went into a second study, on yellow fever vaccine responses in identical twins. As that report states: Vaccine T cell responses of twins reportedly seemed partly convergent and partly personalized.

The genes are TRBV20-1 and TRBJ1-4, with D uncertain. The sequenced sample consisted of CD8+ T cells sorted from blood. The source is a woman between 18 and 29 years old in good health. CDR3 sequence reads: CSAMWAEKLFF. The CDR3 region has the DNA TGCAGTGCCATGTGGGCTGAAAAACTGTTTTTT.